The 5 T cell receptor beta chains presented below share a single source sample, sequenced in a study of identical twins. Each CDR3 protein gets one entry after TCRdb re-called the 5' RACE reads with MiXCR. The table records 450,000 or so distinct CDR3 sequences, 11% to 15% of them present only once. This same sample was also part of a study on yellow fever vaccine responses in identical twins.

The sample was CD4+ T cells sorted from blood. The receptors here all came from a woman aged 18-35 years in good health.

V and J are TRBV6-1 and TRBJ2-3; 10 bases align to TRBD1. CDR1 and CDR2 (germline): MNHNS, SASEGT. The V segment lost 6 bases and the J segment 7 bases; nucleotides outside the gene matches: 7. The CDR3 extends over 14 amino acids. The CDR3 DNA reads TGTGCCAGCAGCGGGACAGGGGAGCGATATACGCAGTATTTT. It is translated as CASSGTGERYTQYF.

The table lists this clonotype with a few counts. V and J are TRBV4-2 and TRBJ2-7; 7 positions agree with TRBD1. With 0 bases clipped from V and 4 bases from J, the junction kept 6 bases outside the gene matches. Germline V gives CDR1 LGHNA, CDR2 YNFKEQ. The CDR3 has 15 amino acids. The CDR3 region has the DNA TGTGCCAGCAGCCAAGACGGACAGGTGGGATACGAGCAGTACTTC. This gives the protein CASSQDGQVGYEQYF.

The rearrangement uses TRBV20-1 and TRBJ2-1; the D gene is possibly TRBD2 (5 bases). CDR3 length: 11 residues. The ends were cut back, 5 bases at V and 10 bases at J, with 12 bases in the middle. Germline V gene sequence: CDR1 DFQATT, CDR2 SNEGSKA (reference sequence). Here the CDR3 reads CSAGWSGEQFF. The DNA of the CDR3 is TGCAGTGCTGGGTGGTCGGGGGAGCAGTTCTTC.

In DNA form, the CDR3 reads TGTGCCAGCAGCAAACTAGATGACCAAGAGACCCAGTACTTC. Translating it yields CASSKLDDQETQYF. This chain joins TRBV7-9 and TRBJ2-5; D might be TRBD2 (5 bases). The CDR3 sequence is 14 residues long. Germline values: CDR1 SEHNR, CDR2 FQNEAQ (reference sequence). V lost 5 bases and J lost 0, with 10 bases in between.

The V and J genes are TRBV7-3 and TRBJ2-1; a weak D match, TRBD1 (5 bases). Per the germline V gene, CDR1 is SGHTA and CDR2 is FQGTGA. Trimming cost V 5 bases and J 7 bases, with 15 bases left between them. This CDR3 spans 14 amino acids. The chain's CDR3 is CASSRRSGANEQFF. The CDR3 nucleotides read TGTGCCAGCAGCCGCCGCTCTGGGGCAAATGAGCAGTTCTTC. Combining the CDR3 with reference TRBV7-3 and TRBJ2-1 gives the whole variable domain GAGVSQTPSNKVTEKGKYVELRCDPISGHTALYWYRQSLGQGPEFLIYFQGTGAADDSGLPNDRFFAVRPEGSVSTLKIQRTERGDSAVYLCASSRRSGANEQFFGPGTRLTVL.